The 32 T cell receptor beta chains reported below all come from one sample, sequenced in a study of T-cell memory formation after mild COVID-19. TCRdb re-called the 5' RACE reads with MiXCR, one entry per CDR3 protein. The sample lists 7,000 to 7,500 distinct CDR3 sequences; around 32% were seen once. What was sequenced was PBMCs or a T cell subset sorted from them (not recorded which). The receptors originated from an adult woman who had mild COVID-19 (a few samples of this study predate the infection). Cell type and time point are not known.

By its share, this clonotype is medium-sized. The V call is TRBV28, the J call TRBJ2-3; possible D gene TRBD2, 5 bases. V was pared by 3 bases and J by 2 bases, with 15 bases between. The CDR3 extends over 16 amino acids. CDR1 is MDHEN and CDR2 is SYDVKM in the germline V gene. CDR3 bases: TGTGCCAGCAGTTTCATCCGGGGTCGGATCACAGATACGCAGTATTTT. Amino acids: CASSFIRGRITDTQYF.

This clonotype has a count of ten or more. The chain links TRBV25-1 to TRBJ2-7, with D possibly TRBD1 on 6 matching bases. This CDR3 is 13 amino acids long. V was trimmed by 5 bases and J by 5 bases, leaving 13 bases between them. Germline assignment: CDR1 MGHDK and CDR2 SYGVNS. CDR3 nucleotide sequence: TGTGCCAGCAGTTTGCAGGGGATAGACGAGCAGTACTTC. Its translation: CASSLQGIDEQYF.

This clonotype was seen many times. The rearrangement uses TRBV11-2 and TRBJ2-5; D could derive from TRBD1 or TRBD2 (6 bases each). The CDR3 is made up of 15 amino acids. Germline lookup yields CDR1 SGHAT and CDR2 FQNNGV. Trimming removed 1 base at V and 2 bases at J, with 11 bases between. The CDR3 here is CASSLGGASQETQYF. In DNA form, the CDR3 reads TGTGCCAGCAGCTTAGGGGGGGCCTCACAAGAGACCCAGTACTTC.

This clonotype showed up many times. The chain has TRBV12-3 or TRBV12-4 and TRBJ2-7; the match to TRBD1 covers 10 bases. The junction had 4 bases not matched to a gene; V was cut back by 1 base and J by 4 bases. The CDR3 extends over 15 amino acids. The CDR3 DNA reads TGTGCCAGCAGTTTAGTGAGGGACAGGGGTTACGAGCAGTACTTC. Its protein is CASSLVRDRGYEQYF.

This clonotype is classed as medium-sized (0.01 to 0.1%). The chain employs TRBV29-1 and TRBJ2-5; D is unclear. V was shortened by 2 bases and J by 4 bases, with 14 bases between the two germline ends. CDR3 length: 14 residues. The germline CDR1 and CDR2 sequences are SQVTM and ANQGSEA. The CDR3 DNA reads TGCAGCGTTGAAAGGAAGGTTCTTTCAGAGACCCAGTACTTC. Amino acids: CSVERKVLSETQYF.

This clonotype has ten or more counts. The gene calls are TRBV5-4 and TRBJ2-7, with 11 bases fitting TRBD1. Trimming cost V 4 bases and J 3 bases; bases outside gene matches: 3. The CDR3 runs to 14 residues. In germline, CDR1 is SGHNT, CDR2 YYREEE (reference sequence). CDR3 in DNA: TGTGCCAGCAGCCCAGGGACAGGGGGCTACGAGCAGTACTTC. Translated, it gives CASSPGTGGYEQYF. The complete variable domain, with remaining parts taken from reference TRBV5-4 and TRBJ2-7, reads ETGVTQSPTHLIKTRGQQVTLRCSSQSGHNTVSWYQQALGQGPQFIFQYYREEENGRGNFPPRFSGLQFPNYSSELNVNALELDDSALYLCASSPGTGGYEQYFGPGTRLTVT.

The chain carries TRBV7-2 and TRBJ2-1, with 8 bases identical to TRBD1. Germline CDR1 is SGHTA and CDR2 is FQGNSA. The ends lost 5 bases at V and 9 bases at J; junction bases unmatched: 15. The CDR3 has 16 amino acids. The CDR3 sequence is CASSDNFRDRHCEQFF. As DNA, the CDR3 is TGTGCCAGCAGCGATAATTTCCGGGACAGGCATTGTGAGCAGTTCTTC.

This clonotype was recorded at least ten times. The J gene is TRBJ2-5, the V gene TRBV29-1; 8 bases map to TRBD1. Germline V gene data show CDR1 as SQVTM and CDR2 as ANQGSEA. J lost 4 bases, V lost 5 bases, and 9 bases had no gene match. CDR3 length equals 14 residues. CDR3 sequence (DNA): TGCAGCGTTCTACGGACAGGGTGGGGAGAGACCCAGTACTTC. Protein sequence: CSVLRTGWGETQYF.

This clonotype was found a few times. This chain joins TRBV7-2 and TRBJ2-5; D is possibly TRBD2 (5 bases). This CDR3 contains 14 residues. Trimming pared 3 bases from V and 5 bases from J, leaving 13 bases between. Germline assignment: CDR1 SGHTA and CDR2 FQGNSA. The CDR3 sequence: CASSLRPSRETQYF. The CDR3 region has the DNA TGTGCCAGCAGCTTGAGGCCTAGCCGGGAGACCCAGTACTTC.

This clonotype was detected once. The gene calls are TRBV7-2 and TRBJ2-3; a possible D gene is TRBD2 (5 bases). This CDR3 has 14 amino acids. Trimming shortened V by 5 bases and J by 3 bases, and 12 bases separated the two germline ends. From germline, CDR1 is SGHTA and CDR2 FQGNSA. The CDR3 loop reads CASSRQRGTDTQYF. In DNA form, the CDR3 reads TGTGCCAGCAGCCGGCAACGGGGTACAGATACGCAGTATTTT.

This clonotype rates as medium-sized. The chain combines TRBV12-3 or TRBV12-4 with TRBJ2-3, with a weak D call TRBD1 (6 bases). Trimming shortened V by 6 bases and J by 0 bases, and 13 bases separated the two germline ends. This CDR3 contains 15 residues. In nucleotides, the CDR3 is TGTGCCAGCAGCCTAACAGGGTCTAGCACAGATACGCAGTATTTT. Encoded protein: CASSLTGSSTDTQYF.

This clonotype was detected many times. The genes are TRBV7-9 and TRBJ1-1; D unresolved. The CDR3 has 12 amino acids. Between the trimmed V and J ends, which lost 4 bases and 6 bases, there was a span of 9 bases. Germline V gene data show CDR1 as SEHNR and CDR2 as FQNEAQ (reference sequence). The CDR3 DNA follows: TGTGCCAGCAGCTCTAACTCGGCTGAAGCTTTCTTT. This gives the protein CASSSNSAEAFF. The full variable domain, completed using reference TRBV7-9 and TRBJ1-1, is DTGVSQNPRHKITKRGQNVTFRCDPISEHNRLYWYRQTLGQGPEFLTYFQNEAQLEKSRLLSDRFSAERPKGSFSTLEIQRTEQGDSAMYLCASSSNSAEAFFGQGTRLTVV.

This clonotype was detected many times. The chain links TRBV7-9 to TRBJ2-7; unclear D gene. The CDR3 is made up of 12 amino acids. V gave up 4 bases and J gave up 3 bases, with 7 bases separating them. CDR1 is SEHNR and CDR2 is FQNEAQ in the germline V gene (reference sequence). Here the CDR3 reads CASSSQIYEQYF. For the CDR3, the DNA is TGTGCCAGCAGCTCCCAAATCTACGAGCAGTACTTC.

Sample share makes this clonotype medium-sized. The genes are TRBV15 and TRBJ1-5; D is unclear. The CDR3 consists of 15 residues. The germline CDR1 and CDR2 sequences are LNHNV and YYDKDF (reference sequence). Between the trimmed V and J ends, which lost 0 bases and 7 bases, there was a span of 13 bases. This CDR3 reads CATSREVNLGQPQHF. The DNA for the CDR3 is TGTGCCACCAGCAGAGAAGTTAATCTCGGGCAGCCCCAGCATTTT.

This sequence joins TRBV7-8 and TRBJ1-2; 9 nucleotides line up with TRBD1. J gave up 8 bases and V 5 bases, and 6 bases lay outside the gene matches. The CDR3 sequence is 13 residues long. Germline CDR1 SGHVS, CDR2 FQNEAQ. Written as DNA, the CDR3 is TGTGCCAGCAGCCTCGGGACAGGGAACGGCTACACCTTC. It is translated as CASSLGTGNGYTF. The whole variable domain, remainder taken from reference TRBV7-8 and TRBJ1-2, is GAGVSQSPRYKVAKRGQDVALRCDPISGHVSLFWYQQALGQGPEFLTYFQNEAQLDKSGLPSDRFFAERPEGSVSTLKIQRTQQEDSAVYLCASSLGTGNGYTFGSGTRLTVV.

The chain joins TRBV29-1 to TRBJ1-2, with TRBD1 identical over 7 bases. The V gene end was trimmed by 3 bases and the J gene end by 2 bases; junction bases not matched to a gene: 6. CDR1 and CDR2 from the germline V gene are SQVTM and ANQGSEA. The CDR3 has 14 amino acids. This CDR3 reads CSVDSGQMNYGYTF. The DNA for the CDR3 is TGCAGCGTTGACTCGGGACAGATGAACTATGGCTACACCTTC. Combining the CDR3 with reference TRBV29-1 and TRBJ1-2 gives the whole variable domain SAVISQKPSRDICQRGTSLTIQCQVDSQVTMMFWYRQQPGQSLTLIATANQGSEATYESGFVIDKFPISRPNLTFSTLTVSNMSPEDSSIYLCSVDSGQMNYGYTFGSGTRLTVV.

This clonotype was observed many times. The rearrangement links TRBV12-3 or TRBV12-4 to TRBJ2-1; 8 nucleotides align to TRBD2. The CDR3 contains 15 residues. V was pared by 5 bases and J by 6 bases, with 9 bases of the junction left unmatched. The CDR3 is CASSAYSGNPNEQFF. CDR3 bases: TGTGCCAGCAGTGCCTATAGCGGGAACCCCAATGAGCAGTTCTTC.

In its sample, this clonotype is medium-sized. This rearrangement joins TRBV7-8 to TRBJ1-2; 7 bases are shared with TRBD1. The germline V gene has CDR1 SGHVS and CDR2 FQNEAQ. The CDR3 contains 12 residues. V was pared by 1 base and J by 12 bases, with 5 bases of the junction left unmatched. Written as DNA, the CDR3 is TGTGCCAGCAGCTTAGGGGACAGCGGGAACACCTTC. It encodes CASSLGDSGNTF.

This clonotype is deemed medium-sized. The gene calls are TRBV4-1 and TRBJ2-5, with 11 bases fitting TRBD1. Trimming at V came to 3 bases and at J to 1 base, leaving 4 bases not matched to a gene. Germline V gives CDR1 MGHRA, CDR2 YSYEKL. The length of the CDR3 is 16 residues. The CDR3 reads CASSQGQGGLQETQYF. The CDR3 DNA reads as TGCGCCAGCAGCCAGGGACAGGGGGGACTCCAAGAGACCCAGTACTTC.

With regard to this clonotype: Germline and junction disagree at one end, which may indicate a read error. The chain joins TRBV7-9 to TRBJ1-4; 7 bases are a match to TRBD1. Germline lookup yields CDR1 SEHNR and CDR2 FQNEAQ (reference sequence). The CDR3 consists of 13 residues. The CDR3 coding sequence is TGTGCCAGCAGCTTCCCGGGACAGCCCCCAGGCCTTTTT. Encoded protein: CASSFPGQPPGLF.

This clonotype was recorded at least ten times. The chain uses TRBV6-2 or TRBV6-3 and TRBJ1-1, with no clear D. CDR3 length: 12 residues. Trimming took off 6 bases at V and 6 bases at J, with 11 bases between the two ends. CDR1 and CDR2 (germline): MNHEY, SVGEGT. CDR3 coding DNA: TGTGCCAGCAGCCAACCCGTCCCTGAAGCTTTCTTT. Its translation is CASSQPVPEAFF.

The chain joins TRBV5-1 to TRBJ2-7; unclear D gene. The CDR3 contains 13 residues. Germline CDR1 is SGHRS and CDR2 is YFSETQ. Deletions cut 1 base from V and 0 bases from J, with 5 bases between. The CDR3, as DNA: TGCGCCAGCAGCTTGTCGCTCTCCTACGAGCAGTACTTC. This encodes CASSLSLSYEQYF.

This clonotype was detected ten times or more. The CDR3 protein is CASTPGQGVGQPQHF. The CDR3 DNA reads TGTGCCAGTACCCCTGGACAGGGAGTTGGGCAGCCCCAGCATTTT. The chain has TRBV19 and TRBJ1-5; 8 bases align to TRBD1. The CDR3 has 15 amino acids. V was pared by 7 bases and J by 7 bases, with 12 bases of the junction left unmatched. Germline values: CDR1 LNHDA, CDR2 SQIVND (reference sequence).

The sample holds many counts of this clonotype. This CDR3 is CASSQLAGYYNEQFF. Written as DNA, the CDR3 is TGTGCCAGCAGCCAATTAGCGGGGTACTACAATGAGCAGTTCTTC. This rearrangement joins TRBV14 to TRBJ2-1; 8 bases match TRBD2. The CDR3 covers 15 residues. CDR1 is SGHDN and CDR2 is FVKESK in the germline V gene. J lost 3 bases, V lost 2 bases, and 3 bases had no gene match.

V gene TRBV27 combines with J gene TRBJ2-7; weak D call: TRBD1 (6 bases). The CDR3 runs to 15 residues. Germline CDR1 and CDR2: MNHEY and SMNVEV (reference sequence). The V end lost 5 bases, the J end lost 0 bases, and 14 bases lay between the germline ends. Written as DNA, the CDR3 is TGTGCCAGCAGTAGGCGGACAGACGCCTCCTACGAGCAGTACTTC. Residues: CASSRRTDASYEQYF.

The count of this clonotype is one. The CDR3 sequence is CASSLRTSSYNEQFF. The CDR3 DNA follows: TGTGCCAGCAGCCTCCGGACTAGCTCCTACAATGAGCAGTTCTTC. The gene calls are TRBV3-1 and TRBJ2-1; 7 bases line up with TRBD2. The germline V gene has CDR1 LGHDT and CDR2 YNNKEL (reference sequence). V shed 4 bases and J 0 bases; nucleotides not matched to a gene: 3. The CDR3 runs to 15 residues.

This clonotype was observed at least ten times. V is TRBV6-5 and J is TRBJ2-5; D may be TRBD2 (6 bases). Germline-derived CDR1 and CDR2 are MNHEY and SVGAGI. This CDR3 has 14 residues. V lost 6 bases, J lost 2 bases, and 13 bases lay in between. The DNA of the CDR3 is TGTGCCAGCAGGGCGGGACCGACGCAAGAGACCCAGTACTTC. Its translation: CASRAGPTQETQYF.

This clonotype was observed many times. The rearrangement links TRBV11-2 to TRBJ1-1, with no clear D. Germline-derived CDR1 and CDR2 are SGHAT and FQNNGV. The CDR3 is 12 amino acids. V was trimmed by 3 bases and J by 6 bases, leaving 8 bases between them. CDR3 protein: CASSFASPEAFF. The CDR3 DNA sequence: TGTGCCAGCAGCTTCGCCAGTCCTGAAGCTTTCTTT.

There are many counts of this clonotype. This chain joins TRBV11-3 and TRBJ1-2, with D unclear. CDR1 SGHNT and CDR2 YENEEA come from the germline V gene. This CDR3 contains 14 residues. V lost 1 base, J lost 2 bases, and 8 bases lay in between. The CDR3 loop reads CASSLGSENYGYTF. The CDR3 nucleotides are TGTGCCAGCAGCTTAGGTTCAGAAAACTATGGCTACACCTTC.

The CDR3 sequence is CASSQDIGTTQYF. In nucleotides, the CDR3 is TGTGCCAGCAGCCAAGATATCGGGACGACCCAGTACTTC. The chain is built from TRBV14 and TRBJ2-3, with D perhaps assigned TRBD1 or TRBD2 (5 bases each). The end of the DNA fits TRBJ2-5 better, so the J call may be wrong. The germline V gene encodes CDR1 SGHDN and CDR2 FVKESK. This CDR3 has 13 amino acids.

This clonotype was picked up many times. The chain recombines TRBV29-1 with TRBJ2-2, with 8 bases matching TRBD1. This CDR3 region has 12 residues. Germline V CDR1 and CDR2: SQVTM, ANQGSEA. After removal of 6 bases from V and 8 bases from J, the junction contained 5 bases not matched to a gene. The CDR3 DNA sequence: TGCAGCGTCGACAGGGGTTCGGGGGAGCTGTTTTTT. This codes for CSVDRGSGELFF.

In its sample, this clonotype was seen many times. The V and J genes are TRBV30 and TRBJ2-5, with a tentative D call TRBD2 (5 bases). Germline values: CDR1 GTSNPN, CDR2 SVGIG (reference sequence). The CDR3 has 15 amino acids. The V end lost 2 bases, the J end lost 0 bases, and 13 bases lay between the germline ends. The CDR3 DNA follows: TGTGCCTGGAGTTTGGCGGGCGCGTACCAAGAGACCCAGTACTTC. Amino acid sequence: CAWSLAGAYQETQYF.